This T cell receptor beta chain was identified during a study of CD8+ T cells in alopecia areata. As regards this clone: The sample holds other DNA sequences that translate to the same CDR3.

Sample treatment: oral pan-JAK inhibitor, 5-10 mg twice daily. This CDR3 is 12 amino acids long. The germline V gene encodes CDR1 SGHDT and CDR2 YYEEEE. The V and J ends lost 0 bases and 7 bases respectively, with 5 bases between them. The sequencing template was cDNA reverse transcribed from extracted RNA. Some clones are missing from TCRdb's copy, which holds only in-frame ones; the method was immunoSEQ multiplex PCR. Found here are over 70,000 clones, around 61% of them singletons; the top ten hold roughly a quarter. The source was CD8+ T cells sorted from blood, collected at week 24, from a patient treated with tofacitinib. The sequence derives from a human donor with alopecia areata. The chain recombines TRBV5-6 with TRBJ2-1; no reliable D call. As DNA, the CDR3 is TGTGCCAGCAGCTTGGGGGGAAATGAGCAGTTCTTC. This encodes CASSLGGNEQFF. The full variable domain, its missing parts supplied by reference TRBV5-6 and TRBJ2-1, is DAGVTQSPTHLIKTRGQQVTLRCSPKSGHDTVSWYQQALGQGPQFIFQYYEEEERQRGNFPDRFSGHQFPNYSSELNVNALLLGDSALYLCASSLGGNEQFFGPGTRLTVL.